These 24 T cell receptor beta chains were sequenced from one sample in a study of monozygotic twins with inflammatory bowel disease. Reprocessing the 5' RACE reads, TCRdb reports a single entry for every CDR3 protein and omits DNA. The sample totals some 210,000 distinct CDR3 sequences. Sample: blood. These receptors were obtained from a human donor with ulcerative colitis or Crohn's disease, or a healthy co-twin of an affected twin (not recorded which).

The chain links TRBV5-1 to TRBJ1-4. Germline V gives CDR1 SGHRS, CDR2 YFSETQ. There are 13 residues in the CDR3. Here the CDR3 reads CASSVSSNEKLFF. Drawing the rest from reference TRBV5-1 and TRBJ1-4, the complete variable domain is KAGVTQTPRYLIKTRGQQVTLSCSPISGHRSVSWYQQTPGQGLQFLFEYFSETQRNKGNFPGRFSGRQFSNSRSEMNVSTLELGDSALYLCASSVSSNEKLFFGSGTQLSVL.

V and J are TRBV7-8 and TRBJ2-2; TCRdb returns TRBD1, unconfirmable since there is no DNA. The CDR3 length is 16 residues. Germline values: CDR1 SGHVS, CDR2 FQNEAQ. This CDR3 reads CASSLLQGASLGELFF.

The V gene is TRBV7-8, the J gene TRBJ2-5; the D gene TCRdb calls, TRBD1, cannot be checked with no DNA. The CDR3 covers 14 residues. Germline CDR1 and CDR2: SGHVS and FQNEAQ. The CDR3 sequence is CASNRRTRGETQYF.

V is TRBV12-3 or TRBV12-4 and J is TRBJ1-2; the TRBD1 assignment by TCRdb is unverifiable without DNA. This CDR3 comprises 18 residues. CDR3 sequence reads: CASSSTGQARCGNYGYTF.

The V call is TRBV5-6, the J call TRBJ2-5; the D call of TRBD1 rests on TCRdb alone, since no DNA is present to check it. CDR1 and CDR2 (germline): SGHDT, YYEEEE. This CDR3 is 13 amino acids long. The CDR3 is CASSLTGEETQYF.

The chain joins TRBV5-4 to TRBJ2-3. CDR1 is SGHNT, CDR2 YYREEE, per germline (reference sequence). The CDR3 loop spans 13 amino acids. CDR3 sequence reads: CASGTQGTDTQYF.

The V and J genes are TRBV12-3 or TRBV12-4 and TRBJ1-1; without DNA, the TCRdb call of TRBD1 cannot be checked. CDR3 length: 13 amino acids. This CDR3 is CASTRTPGSEAFF.

The V call is TRBV7-8, the J call TRBJ2-3. The CDR3 loop spans 11 amino acids. Germline V gives CDR1 SGHVS, CDR2 FQNEAQ. The CDR3 protein is CASSKTDTQYF.

This chain uses TRBV2 with TRBJ2-2; TCRdb outputs TRBD1, but without DNA this stays unchecked. The CDR3 runs 13 residues. CDR1 is SNHLY and CDR2 is FYNNEI in the germline V gene. CDR3 residues: CASSQGDTGELFF.

The chain joins TRBV5-1 to TRBJ2-3; TCRdb reports TRBD1, a call that lacks DNA to check it against. The CDR3 extends over 14 amino acids. CDR1 SGHRS and CDR2 YFSETQ come from the germline V gene. Here the CDR3 reads CASSPGQSTDTQYF.

V is TRBV20-1 and J is TRBJ1-6; TCRdb's D call of TRBD1 is untestable without DNA. The CDR3 runs 19 residues. In germline, CDR1 is DFQATT, CDR2 SNEGSKA (reference sequence). This CDR3 is CSARSGGRWAVSYNSPLHF.

The chain uses TRBV27 and TRBJ2-1; with no DNA, the TCRdb D assignment of TRBD2 cannot be verified. Germline CDR1 reads MNHEY; CDR2 reads SMNVEV (reference sequence). CDR3 length equals 14 residues. The CDR3 is CASSGGASPNEQFF.

The chain couples TRBV20-1 to TRBJ2-6. Germline V gives CDR1 DFQATT, CDR2 SNEGSKA (reference sequence). The length of the CDR3 is 15 residues. CDR3 in amino acids: CSARRRGAGANVLTF.

The J gene is TRBJ2-3, the V gene TRBV7-6; the D call of TRBD2 rests on TCRdb alone, since no DNA is present to check it. Germline V gene sequence: CDR1 SGHVS, CDR2 FNYEAQ. The CDR3 has 17 amino acids. The CDR3 is CASSLAGSGGARNTQYF.

The rearrangement uses TRBV14 and TRBJ2-2; TCRdb picks TRBD1, but there is no DNA to check that call. CDR3 size: 14 residues. The germline V gene encodes CDR1 SGHDN and CDR2 FVKESK. The CDR3 region is CASSRDRNTGELFF.

The CDR3 protein is CASSRPGQRNNGYTF. The J gene is TRBJ1-2, the V gene TRBV4-1; TCRdb designates TRBD1, a call that cannot be tested without DNA. In germline, CDR1 is MGHRA, CDR2 YSYEKL. This CDR3 is 15 amino acids long.

This sequence joins TRBV12-3 or TRBV12-4 and TRBJ2-7; TCRdb proposes TRBD1, but this gene call is untestable without DNA. This CDR3 is 16 amino acids long. This CDR3 reads CASSRPDRVGTYEQYF.

The rearrangement links TRBV7-6 to TRBJ2-2; TCRdb designates TRBD2, a call that cannot be tested without DNA. CDR1 and CDR2 from the germline V gene are SGHVS and FNYEAQ. The CDR3 consists of 15 residues. This CDR3 is CASSPEGLGYGELFF.

This rearrangement joins TRBV5-1 to TRBJ1-1. The CDR3 is made up of 15 amino acids. Germline CDR1 and CDR2: SGHRS and YFSETQ. The CDR3 region is CASSFRGTMNTEAFF.

V is TRBV11-2 and J is TRBJ2-3; TCRdb indicates TRBD1, and absent DNA this call remains unverified. This CDR3 spans 16 amino acids. In germline, CDR1 is SGHAT, CDR2 FQNNGV. CDR3 protein: CASSPNRGPGTDTQYF.

The CDR3 sequence: CATSTTRAGQPQHF. The chain links TRBV15 to TRBJ1-5; there is no DNA to check the TCRdb D call of TRBD1. Germline V gives CDR1 LNHNV, CDR2 YYDKDF (reference sequence). The CDR3 has 14 amino acids. Complete variable domain (other parts from reference TRBV15 and TRBJ1-5): DAMVIQNPRYQVTQFGKPVTLSCSQTLNHNVMYWYQQKSSQAPKLLFHYYDKDFNNEADTPDNFQSRRPNTSFCFLDIRSPGLGDTAMYLCATSTTRAGQPQHFGDGTRLSIL.

The chain couples TRBV5-1 to TRBJ2-7; the TRBD1 assignment by TCRdb is unverifiable without DNA. Germline V gene sequence: CDR1 SGHRS, CDR2 YFSETQ. CDR3 length: 14 amino acids. This chain's CDR3 is CASSRLGQGNEQYF.

The CDR3 sequence: CSALPETGDETQYF. V usage is TRBV20-1 and J usage is TRBJ2-5; TCRdb indicates TRBD1, and absent DNA this call remains unverified. The CDR3 has 14 amino acids. Looked up from germline, CDR1 is DFQATT and CDR2 is SNEGSKA (reference sequence).

The J gene is TRBJ1-2, the V gene TRBV3-1; with no DNA, the TCRdb D assignment of TRBD1 cannot be verified. The CDR3 consists of 18 residues. CDR1 is LGHDT, CDR2 YNNKEL, per germline (reference sequence). CDR3 sequence reads: CASSHGGLGQRIYYGYTF.